One T cell receptor (beta chain) is described in this entry. Its antigen is still unknown. Base qualities are not recorded, but no much larger clone differs from it by a single base. Peripheral blood and lesional scalp punch biopsies were obtained from patients with alopecia areata. PBMCs were isolated by density centrifugation and stained for CD3, CD4 and CD8, and CD4+ and CD8+ T cells were sorted on a FACSAria. Library preparation was by the immunoSEQ multiplex PCR assay. RNA was extracted from all samples and reverse transcribed into cDNA as template for TCR sequencing. SuperScript III was used to make first-strand cDNA, primed with a 2:1 mix of oligo-dT and random hexamers. A synthetic immune receptor repertoire was used to measure amplification bias, and any remaining bias was corrected computationally. The source study handled its data this way. After raw reads were preprocessed to remove errors, the CDR3 was defined following IMGT conventions as running from the conserved cysteine to phenylalanine. To get clonality, Shannon entropy was normalized by log2 of the number of productive unique TCRs and the result was subtracted from 1. CD4 or CD8 identity of scalp clones was inferred by cross-referencing scalp TCRbeta sequences with sorted blood CD4 and CD8 repertoires. The source is immuneACCESS, and TCRdb retained only in-frame sequences with V and J called. Part of the clones is not carried over; for the studies checked, unresolved V genes explain less than half of this, and the remainder is unexplained. V and J calls and clone size come straight from that table; D and trimming were deduced from the DNA. In all, the sample holds about 150,000 clones, and more than 40% of those were seen once. The top ten clonotypes cover 6% to 7% of the sample.

The CDR3 has 13 amino acids, counting the end cysteine and phenylalanine. Only CDR3 DNA remains: 39 bases, in frame from the first base. From the germline V gene, CDR1 is SGHVS and CDR2 is FQNEAQ. The junction shows trimming of 1 base on V and 7 bases on J, plus 7 bases between the germline ends. The record originates from a study of CD8+ T cells in alopecia areata (dated by TCRdb to the late 2010s). Broadly, across the study: Treated patients were enrolled in an open-label pilot trial of oral tofacitinib, 5 to 10 mg twice daily, for moderate-to-severe alopecia areata. Patients received tofacitinib for 6 to 18 months and were then followed off drug for 6 months to check for delayed response and recurrence. In both human patients and the C3H/HeJ mouse model, the study applied high-throughput TCRbeta sequencing to look at T cell clonal expansion in alopecia areata. In humans, TCRbeta sequencing was performed on scalp tissue and on sorted CD4+ and CD8+ peripheral blood T cells from healthy controls and from patients with patchy or totalis/universalis alopecia areata. Patients on tofacitinib were biopsied at baseline and after 4 and 24 weeks of treatment, and several of the patients also had a later scalp biopsy. Scalp clonality was compared among normal scalp (n=4), patchy alopecia areata scalp (n=8), and alopecia totalis/universalis scalp (n=8). RNA was obtained with the PAXgene miRNA kit for fixed scalp, the miRNeasy kit for PBMCs, and the RNeasy kit for mouse skin. TCRbeta CDR3 regions were amplified by immunoSEQ multiplex PCR with 35 Vbeta forward and 13 Jbeta reverse primers. Results the study describes overall, beyond this receptor: Unlike mouse skin, where gammadelta T cells dominate, normal human skin contains resident alphabeta T cells that get sequenced too, which complicates analysis of the scalp TCR repertoire. Compared with normal scalp, lesional scalp, particularly in alopecia totalis/universalis, had higher clonality and more expanded CD8+ clones, which suggests antigenic drive. Shared TCR sequences between patients were less evident than in mice, which may be partly attributable to HLA diversity in the patient population.

The sequence links TRBV7-8 to TRBJ2-2, with the identity of the D gene unclear. What was sequenced was CD4+ T cells sorted from blood. This TCR derives from a human donor with alopecia areata. In nucleotide form, the sequence is TGTGCCAGCAGCTTAGTGGTCTTCGGGGAGCTGTTTTTT. This yields the protein CASSLVVFGELFF.